What follows is one T cell receptor (beta chain) and its context. This record comes from a study of blood T cell repertoires in COVID-19. Study-level background: T cells, B-cell-depleted T cells, or PBMCs provided the cDNA or gDNA that served as material.

Clones were read by immunoSEQ multiplex PCR, and TCRdb kept only the in-frame ones, dropping some. The sample yields around 100,000 clones, about 83% seen once. Sample: peripheral blood. This receptor was obtained from a human donor in a cohort sampled during active COVID-19.

The CDR3 region is CASSEGRVNTEAFF. The CDR3 DNA follows: TGTGCCAGCAGTGAAGGGAGGGTAAACACTGAAGCTTTCTTT. This rearrangement joins TRBV6-4 to TRBJ1-1; unclear D gene. V was clipped by 3 bases and J by 2 bases, with 10 bases between them. The CDR3 loop spans 14 amino acids. Germline V gene data show CDR1 as MRHNA and CDR2 as SNTAGT.